These T cell receptor beta chains were read from a single sample in a study of blood T cell repertoires in COVID-19. Some clones are missing from TCRdb's copy, which holds only in-frame ones; the method was immunoSEQ multiplex PCR. The table lists around 380,000 clones, roughly four fifths of them singletons. Sequencing was performed on peripheral blood. The receptors originated from a human donor with acute or convalescent COVID-19. The donor label of this sample is uncertain. Both conserved end residues are part of each CDR3. D genes are given only for firm matches. Clone size appears in some rows only: once, few, many, or a class for an expanded clone.

v_gene: TRBV5-4; d_gene: TRBD1; abundance: .; j_gene: TRBJ1-1; CDR3aa: CASSSTGVGNTEAFF; CDR3nt: TGTGCCAGCAGCTCGACAGGGGTCGGTAACACTGAAGCTTTCTTT
v_gene: TRBV11-2; d_gene: TRBD2; abundance: .; j_gene: TRBJ2-1; CDR3aa: CASSLGTSGRSSYNEQFF; CDR3nt: TGTGCCAGCAGCCTGGGGACTAGCGGGAGGAGCTCCTACAATGAGCAGTTCTTC
v_gene: TRBV4-1; d_gene: .; abundance: .; j_gene: TRBJ1-3; CDR3aa: CASSQDPSRGSGNTIYF; CDR3nt: TGCGCCAGCAGCCAAGATCCTTCTAGGGGATCTGGAAACACCATATATTTT
v_gene: TRBV2; d_gene: TRBD1; abundance: few; j_gene: TRBJ1-5; CDR3aa: CASSRWPGQGNQPQHF; CDR3nt: TGTGCCAGCAGCCGATGGCCCGGACAGGGCAATCAGCCCCAGCATTTT
v_gene: TRBV28; d_gene: .; abundance: .; j_gene: TRBJ1-2; CDR3aa: CASRLPRQALYGYTF; CDR3nt: TGTGCCAGCAGGTTACCCCGTCAGGCACTCTATGGCTACACCTTC
v_gene: TRBV29-1; d_gene: TRBD1; abundance: .; j_gene: TRBJ2-7; CDR3aa: CSVEDDQTGHYEQYF; CDR3nt: TGCAGCGTTGAAGATGATCAGACAGGGCACTACGAGCAGTACTTC
v_gene: TRBV6-6; d_gene: TRBD2; abundance: .; j_gene: TRBJ2-1; CDR3aa: CASSRSGGNEQFF; CDR3nt: TGTGCCAGCAGCCGATCCGGGGGGAATGAGCAGTTCTTC
v_gene: TRBV6-1; d_gene: .; abundance: .; j_gene: TRBJ1-2; CDR3aa: CASSDNPSGYGYTF; CDR3nt: TGTGCCAGCAGTGACAACCCCTCGGGCTATGGCTACACCTTC
v_gene: TRBV28; d_gene: .; abundance: once; j_gene: TRBJ1-5; CDR3aa: CASSLIWRPQHF; CDR3nt: TGTGCCAGCAGTTTAATATGGAGGCCCCAGCATTTT
v_gene: TRBV3-1/TRBV3-2; d_gene: .; abundance: .; j_gene: TRBJ2-3; CDR3aa: CASSQEAGHRTDTQYF; CDR3nt: TGTGCCAGCAGCCAAGAAGCGGGACATCGTACAGATACGCAGTATTTT
v_gene: TRBV29-1; d_gene: .; abundance: .; j_gene: TRBJ2-3; CDR3aa: CSVLRTADTQYF; CDR3nt: TGCAGCGTCCTCAGAACCGCAGATACGCAGTATTTT
v_gene: TRBV2; d_gene: TRBD1; abundance: .; j_gene: TRBJ1-1; CDR3aa: CASSRLGGQSNTEAFF; CDR3nt: TGTGCCAGCAGCCGCTTGGGGGGACAGTCTAACACTGAAGCTTTCTTT
v_gene: TRBV18; d_gene: .; abundance: .; j_gene: TRBJ1-1; CDR3aa: CASSPGQAMNTEAFF; CDR3nt: TGTGCCAGCTCACCAGGGCAAGCAATGAACACTGAAGCTTTCTTT
v_gene: TRBV7-8; d_gene: .; abundance: .; j_gene: TRBJ2-7; CDR3aa: CASSTRQNYEQYF; CDR3nt: TGTGCCAGCAGCACCCGACAGAACTACGAGCAGTACTTC
v_gene: TRBV19; d_gene: TRBD1; abundance: .; j_gene: TRBJ2-7; CDR3aa: CATRGNDRGYEQYF; CDR3nt: TGTGCCACCAGGGGGAATGACAGGGGCTACGAGCAGTACTTC
v_gene: TRBV6-1; d_gene: .; abundance: .; j_gene: TRBJ1-5; CDR3aa: CASSEDRVNNQPQHF; CDR3nt: TGTGCCAGCAGTGAAGACAGGGTCAACAATCAGCCCCAGCATTTT
v_gene: TRBV7-9; d_gene: .; abundance: .; j_gene: TRBJ1-1; CDR3aa: CASSHPGNTEAFF; CDR3nt: TGTGCCAGCAGCCACCCGGGGAACACTGAAGCTTTCTTT
v_gene: TRBV19; d_gene: .; abundance: .; j_gene: TRBJ1-2; CDR3aa: CASSIPVGNSYGYTF; CDR3nt: TGTGCCAGTAGTATCCCGGTAGGCAACAGCTATGGCTACACCTTC
v_gene: TRBV6-2/TRBV6-3; d_gene: TRBD2; abundance: .; j_gene: TRBJ2-5; CDR3aa: CASSYGGSPETQYF; CDR3nt: TGTGCCAGCAGTTACGGCGGGAGTCCAGAGACCCAGTACTTC
v_gene: TRBV29-1; d_gene: .; abundance: .; j_gene: TRBJ1-2; CDR3aa: CSVVGAVGDYGYTF; CDR3nt: TGCAGCGTTGTAGGGGCGGTAGGGGACTATGGCTACACCTTC
v_gene: TRBV18; d_gene: .; abundance: .; j_gene: TRBJ1-1; CDR3aa: CASSRLQHEKAFF; CDR3nt: TGTGCCAGCTCACGACTCCAGCATGAAAAAGCTTTCTTT
v_gene: TRBV7-8; d_gene: .; abundance: many; j_gene: TRBJ2-7; CDR3aa: CASSLYQGPSYEQYF; CDR3nt: TGTGCCAGCAGCTTATATCAGGGGCCTTCCTACGAGCAGTACTTC
v_gene: TRBV12-1; d_gene: .; abundance: .; j_gene: TRBJ1-2; CDR3aa: CASSAGQLNYGYTF; CDR3nt: TGTGCCAGCAGCGCGGGACAGCTAAACTATGGCTACACCTTC
v_gene: TRBV30; d_gene: .; abundance: .; j_gene: TRBJ1-2; CDR3aa: CAWKKGPSNYGYTF; CDR3nt: TGTGCCTGGAAGAAGGGGCCTTCTAACTATGGCTACACCTTC
v_gene: TRBV27; d_gene: .; abundance: .; j_gene: TRBJ1-1; CDR3aa: CASSLSASNEAFF; CDR3nt: TGTGCCAGCAGTTTATCGGCCTCGAATGAAGCTTTCTTT
v_gene: TRBV5-5; d_gene: .; abundance: .; j_gene: TRBJ2-3; CDR3aa: CASSTKRTNPTDTQYF; CDR3nt: TGTGCCAGCAGCACGAAAAGGACAAACCCCACAGATACGCAGTATTTT
v_gene: TRBV6-5; d_gene: .; abundance: few; j_gene: TRBJ1-5; CDR3aa: CASSSGGPELPQHF; CDR3nt: TGTGCCAGCAGCTCCGGAGGACCGGAGCTGCCCCAGCATTTT
v_gene: TRBV3-1/TRBV3-2; d_gene: .; abundance: .; j_gene: TRBJ2-5; CDR3aa: CASSQGLDRAQYF; CDR3nt: TGTGCCAGCAGCCAAGGACTAGACAGGGCCCAGTACTTC
v_gene: TRBV30; d_gene: .; abundance: .; j_gene: TRBJ2-5; CDR3aa: CAWSPVGRETQYF; CDR3nt: TGTGCCTGGAGTCCTGTGGGGCGAGAGACCCAGTACTTC
v_gene: TRBV5-4; d_gene: TRBD1; abundance: .; j_gene: TRBJ1-2; CDR3aa: CASSYRGPDGYTF; CDR3nt: TGTGCCAGCAGCTATAGGGGGCCAGATGGCTACACCTTC
v_gene: TRBV5-1; d_gene: TRBD1; abundance: .; j_gene: TRBJ1-1; CDR3aa: CASARQGNNLNTEAFF; CDR3nt: TGCGCCAGCGCCCGACAGGGCAATAATCTTAACACTGAAGCTTTCTTT
v_gene: TRBV3-1/TRBV3-2; d_gene: .; abundance: .; j_gene: TRBJ1-2; CDR3aa: CASSQGGGTVLGYTF; CDR3nt: TGTGCCAGCAGCCAAGGGGGAGGAACAGTTCTTGGCTACACCTTC
v_gene: TRBV6-5; d_gene: .; abundance: .; j_gene: TRBJ1-2; CDR3aa: CAATGDFIYGYTF; CDR3nt: TGTGCCGCCACCGGGGACTTCATCTATGGCTACACCTTC
v_gene: TRBV29-1; d_gene: TRBD1; abundance: .; j_gene: TRBJ1-1; CDR3aa: CSVRQGATEAFF; CDR3nt: TGCAGCGTCAGGCAGGGGGCGACTGAAGCTTTCTTT
v_gene: TRBV4-1; d_gene: TRBD1; abundance: .; j_gene: TRBJ1-1; CDR3aa: CASSHRGQGPEAFF; CDR3nt: TGCGCCAGCAGCCATAGAGGACAGGGCCCTGAAGCTTTCTTT
v_gene: TRBV10-3; d_gene: .; abundance: .; j_gene: TRBJ1-3; CDR3aa: CAISESKQGIMRSGNTIYF; CDR3nt: TGTGCCATCAGTGAGTCTAAGCAGGGGATAATGAGGTCTGGAAACACCATATATTTT
v_gene: TRBV19; d_gene: .; abundance: few; j_gene: TRBJ2-1; CDR3aa: CASSTSQVRRNEQFF; CDR3nt: TGTGCCAGTAGTACGTCACAAGTGAGGAGAAATGAGCAGTTCTTC
v_gene: TRBV9; d_gene: TRBD2; abundance: .; j_gene: TRBJ2-2; CDR3aa: CASSVTSGITGELFF; CDR3nt: TGTGCCAGCAGCGTAACTAGCGGGATAACCGGGGAGCTGTTTTTT
v_gene: TRBV2; d_gene: .; abundance: .; j_gene: TRBJ1-1; CDR3aa: CASSTGRGNTEAFF; CDR3nt: TGTGCCAGCAGTACAGGGAGGGGTAACACTGAAGCTTTCTTT
v_gene: TRBV3-1/TRBV3-2; d_gene: .; abundance: .; j_gene: TRBJ1-2; CDR3aa: CASSQGLGGPGNYGYTF; CDR3nt: TGTGCCAGCAGCCAAGGATTGGGAGGGCCGGGTAACTATGGCTACACCTTC
v_gene: TRBV5-1; d_gene: .; abundance: .; j_gene: TRBJ1-3; CDR3aa: CASSLGQGHNTIYF; CDR3nt: TGCGCCAGCAGCTTGGGGCAGGGCCACAACACCATATATTTT
v_gene: TRBV21-1; d_gene: .; abundance: once; j_gene: TRBJ2-1; CDR3aa: CASSGGSFDNEQFF; CDR3nt: TGTGCCAGCAGCGGCGGGAGTTTCGACAATGAGCAGTTCTTC
v_gene: TRBV7-9; d_gene: TRBD1; abundance: .; j_gene: TRBJ2-4; CDR3aa: CASSSGTDLLAKNIQYF; CDR3nt: TGTGCCAGCAGCTCCGGGACAGACCTCTTAGCCAAAAACATTCAGTACTTC
v_gene: TRBV6-1; d_gene: TRBD1; abundance: once; j_gene: TRBJ2-7; CDR3aa: CASSEGTGGAYEQYF; CDR3nt: TGTGCCAGCAGTGAAGGGACAGGGGGCGCCTACGAGCAGTACTTC
v_gene: TRBV2; d_gene: TRBD2; abundance: .; j_gene: TRBJ2-5; CDR3aa: CASSELAGTPETQYF; CDR3nt: TGTGCCAGCAGTGAGCTAGCGGGGACTCCAGAGACCCAGTACTTC
v_gene: TRBV12-5; d_gene: .; abundance: .; j_gene: TRBJ1-2; CDR3aa: CASGMDSYGYTF; CDR3nt: TGTGCTAGTGGTATGGACAGCTATGGCTACACCTTC